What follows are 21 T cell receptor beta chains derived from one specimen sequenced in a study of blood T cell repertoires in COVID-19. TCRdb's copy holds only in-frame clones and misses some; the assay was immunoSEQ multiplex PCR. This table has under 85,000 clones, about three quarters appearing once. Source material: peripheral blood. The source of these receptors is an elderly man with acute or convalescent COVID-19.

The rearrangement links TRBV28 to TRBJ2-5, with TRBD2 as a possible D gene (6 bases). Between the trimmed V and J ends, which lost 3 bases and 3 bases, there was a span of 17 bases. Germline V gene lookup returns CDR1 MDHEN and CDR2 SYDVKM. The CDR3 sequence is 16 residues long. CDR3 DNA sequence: TGTGCCAGCAGTTTCGTGGTCGGTAGCGGTGAAGAGACCCAGTACTTC. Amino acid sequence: CASSFVVGSGEETQYF.

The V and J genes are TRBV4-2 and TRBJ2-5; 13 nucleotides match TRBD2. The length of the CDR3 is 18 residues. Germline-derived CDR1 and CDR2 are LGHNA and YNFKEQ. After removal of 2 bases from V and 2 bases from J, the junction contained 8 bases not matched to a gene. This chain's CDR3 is CASSQSPGLAGQQETQYF. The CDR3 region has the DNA TGTGCCAGCAGCCAATCGCCGGGACTAGCGGGACAGCAAGAGACCCAGTACTTC.

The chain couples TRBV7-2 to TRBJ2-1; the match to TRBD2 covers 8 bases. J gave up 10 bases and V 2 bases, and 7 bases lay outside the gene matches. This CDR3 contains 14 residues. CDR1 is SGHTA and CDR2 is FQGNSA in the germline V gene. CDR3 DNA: TGTGCCAGCAGCTTAAGCGGGAGCCAGCGAGAGCAGTTCTTC. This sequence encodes CASSLSGSQREQFF. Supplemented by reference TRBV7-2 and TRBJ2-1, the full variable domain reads GAGVSQSPSNKVTEKGKDVELRCDPISGHTALYWYRQSLGQGLEFLIYFQGNSAPDKSGLPSDRFSAERTGGSVSTLTIQRTQQEDSAVYLCASSLSGSQREQFFGPGTRLTVL.

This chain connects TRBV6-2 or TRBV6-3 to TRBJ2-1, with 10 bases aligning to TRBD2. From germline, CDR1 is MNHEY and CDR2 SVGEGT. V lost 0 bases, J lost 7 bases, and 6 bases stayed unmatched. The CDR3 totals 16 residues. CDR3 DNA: TGTGCCAGCAGTTACTCCGGTAGCGGGAGGAGGAATGAGCAGTTCTTC. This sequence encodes CASSYSGSGRRNEQFF.

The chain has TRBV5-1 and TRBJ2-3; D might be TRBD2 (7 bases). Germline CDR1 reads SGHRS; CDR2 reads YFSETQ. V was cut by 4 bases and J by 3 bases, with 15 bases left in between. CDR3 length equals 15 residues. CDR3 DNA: TGCGCCAGCAGCCCTGGGGGGGGCTGGACAGATACGCAGTATTTT. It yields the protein CASSPGGGWTDTQYF.

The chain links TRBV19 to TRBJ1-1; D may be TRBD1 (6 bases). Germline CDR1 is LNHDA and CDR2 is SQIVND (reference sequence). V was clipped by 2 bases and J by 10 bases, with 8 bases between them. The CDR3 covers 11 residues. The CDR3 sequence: CASSITGLAFF. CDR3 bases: TGTGCCAGTAGTATAACAGGGCTAGCTTTCTTT.

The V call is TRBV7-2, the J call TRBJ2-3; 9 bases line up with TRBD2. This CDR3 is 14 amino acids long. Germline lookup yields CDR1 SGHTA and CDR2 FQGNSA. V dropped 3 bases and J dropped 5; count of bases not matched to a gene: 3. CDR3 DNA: TGTGCCAGCAGCTTTAGCGGGAGAAGAGATACGCAGTATTTT. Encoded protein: CASSFSGRRDTQYF. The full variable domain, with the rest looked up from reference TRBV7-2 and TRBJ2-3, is GAGVSQSPSNKVTEKGKDVELRCDPISGHTALYWYRQSLGQGLEFLIYFQGNSAPDKSGLPSDRFSAERTGGSVSTLTIQRTQQEDSAVYLCASSFSGRRDTQYFGPGTRLTVL.

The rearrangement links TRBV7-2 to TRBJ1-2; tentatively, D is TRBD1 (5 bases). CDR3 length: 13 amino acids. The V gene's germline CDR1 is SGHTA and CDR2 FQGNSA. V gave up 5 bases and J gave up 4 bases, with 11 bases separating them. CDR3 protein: CASSPPGVYGYTF. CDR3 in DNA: TGTGCCAGCAGCCCACCGGGGGTCTATGGCTACACCTTC.

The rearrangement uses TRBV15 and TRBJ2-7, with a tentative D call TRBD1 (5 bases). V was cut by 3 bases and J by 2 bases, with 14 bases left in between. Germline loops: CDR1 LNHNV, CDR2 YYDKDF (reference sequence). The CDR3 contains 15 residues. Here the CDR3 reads CATSRDPGQPYEQYF. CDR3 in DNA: TGTGCCACCAGCAGGGATCCCGGACAACCCTACGAGCAGTACTTC.

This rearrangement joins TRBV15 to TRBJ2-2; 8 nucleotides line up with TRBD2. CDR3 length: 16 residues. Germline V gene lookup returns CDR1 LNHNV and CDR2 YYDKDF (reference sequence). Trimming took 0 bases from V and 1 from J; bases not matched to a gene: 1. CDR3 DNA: TGTGCCACCAGCAGAGATCTAGCGGGGAACACCGGGGAGCTGTTTTTT. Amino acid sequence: CATSRDLAGNTGELFF.

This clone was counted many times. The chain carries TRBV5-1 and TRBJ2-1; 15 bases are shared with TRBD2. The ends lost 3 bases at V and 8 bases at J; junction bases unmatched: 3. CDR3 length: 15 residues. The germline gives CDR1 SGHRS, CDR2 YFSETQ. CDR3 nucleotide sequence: TGCGCCAGCAGCTGGACTAGCGGGGGGGTATATGAGCAGTTCTTC. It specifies CASSWTSGGVYEQFF.

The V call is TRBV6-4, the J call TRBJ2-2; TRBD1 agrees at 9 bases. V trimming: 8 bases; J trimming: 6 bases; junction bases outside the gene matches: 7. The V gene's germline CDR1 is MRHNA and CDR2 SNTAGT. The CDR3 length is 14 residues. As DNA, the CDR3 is TGTGCCAGCCAGAAGGGACAGGGTTCCGGGGAGCTGTTTTTT. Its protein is CASQKGQGSGELFF.

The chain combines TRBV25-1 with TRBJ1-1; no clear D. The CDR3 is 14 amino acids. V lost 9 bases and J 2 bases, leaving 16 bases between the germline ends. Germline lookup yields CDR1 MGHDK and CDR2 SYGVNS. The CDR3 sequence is CASKMGRLNTEAFF. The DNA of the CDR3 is TGTGCCAGTAAGATGGGCAGATTAAACACTGAAGCTTTCTTT.

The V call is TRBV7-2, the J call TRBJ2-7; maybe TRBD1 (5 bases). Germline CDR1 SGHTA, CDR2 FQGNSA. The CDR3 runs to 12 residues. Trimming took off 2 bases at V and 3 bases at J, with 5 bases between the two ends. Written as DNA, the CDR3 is TGTGCCAGCAGCTTAACAGGCTACGAGCAGTACTTC. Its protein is CASSLTGYEQYF.

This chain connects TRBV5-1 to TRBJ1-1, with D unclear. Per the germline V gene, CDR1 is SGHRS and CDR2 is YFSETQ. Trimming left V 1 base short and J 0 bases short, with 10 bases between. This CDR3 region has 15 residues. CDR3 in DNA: TGCGCCAGCAGCTTGCGCCAGGCCCTGAACACTGAAGCTTTCTTT. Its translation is CASSLRQALNTEAFF.

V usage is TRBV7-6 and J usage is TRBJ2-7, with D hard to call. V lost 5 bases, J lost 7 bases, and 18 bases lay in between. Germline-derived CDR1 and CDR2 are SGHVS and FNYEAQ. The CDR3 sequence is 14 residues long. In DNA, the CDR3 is TGTGCCAGCAGCCTCTACCGTCTCGCCGGGGAGCAGTACTTC. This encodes CASSLYRLAGEQYF.

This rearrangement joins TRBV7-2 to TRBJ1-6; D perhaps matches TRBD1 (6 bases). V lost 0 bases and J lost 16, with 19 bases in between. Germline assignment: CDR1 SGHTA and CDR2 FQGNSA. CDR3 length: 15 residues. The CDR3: CASSLALNGGGRLHF. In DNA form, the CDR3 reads TGTGCCAGCAGCTTAGCGCTAAATGGGGGGGGGCGACTCCACTTT.

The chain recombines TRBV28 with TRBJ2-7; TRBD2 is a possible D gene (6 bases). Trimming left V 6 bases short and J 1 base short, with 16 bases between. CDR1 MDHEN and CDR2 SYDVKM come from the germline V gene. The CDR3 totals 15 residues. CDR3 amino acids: CASRRLGGLSYEQYF. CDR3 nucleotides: TGTGCCAGCAGGCGTCTGGGGGGTCTTTCCTACGAGCAGTACTTC.

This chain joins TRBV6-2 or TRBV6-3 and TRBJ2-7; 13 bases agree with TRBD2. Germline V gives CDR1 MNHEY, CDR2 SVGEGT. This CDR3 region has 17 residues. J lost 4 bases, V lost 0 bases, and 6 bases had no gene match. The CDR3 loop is CASSYSGLAGRYYEQYF. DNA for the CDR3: TGTGCCAGCAGTTACTCGGGACTAGCGGGACGTTATTACGAGCAGTACTTC.

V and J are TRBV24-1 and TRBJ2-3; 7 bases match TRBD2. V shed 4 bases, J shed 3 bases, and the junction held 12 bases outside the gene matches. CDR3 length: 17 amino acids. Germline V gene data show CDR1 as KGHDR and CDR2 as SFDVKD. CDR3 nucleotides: TGTGCCACCAGTGACCCCGGTCCAAGCGGGGAGACAGATACGCAGTATTTT. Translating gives CATSDPGPSGETDTQYF.

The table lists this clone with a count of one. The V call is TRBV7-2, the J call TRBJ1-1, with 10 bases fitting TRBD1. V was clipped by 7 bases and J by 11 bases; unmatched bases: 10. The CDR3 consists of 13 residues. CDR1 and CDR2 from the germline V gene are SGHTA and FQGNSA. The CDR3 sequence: CASTRTGGFVAFF. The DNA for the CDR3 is TGTGCCAGCACCCGGACAGGGGGATTCGTCGCTTTCTTT.